Given below is one TCR beta chain in context. The data derive from a study of blood T cell repertoires in COVID-19. As for the study in general: The samples span acute and convalescent COVID-19 from the United States, Italy and Spain.

Germline values: CDR1 SGHAT, CDR2 FQNNGV. Trimming left V 5 bases short and J 0 bases short, with 10 bases between. There are 14 residues in the CDR3. Ages ranged from roughly 18 to 100 years, with residence in 24 US areas. Profiled with immunoSEQ multiplex PCR; TCRdb holds only in-frame clones, not every one. This table holds 150,000 to 200,000 clones, roughly 77% found once. V is TRBV11-2 and J is TRBJ1-1; D is ambiguous. Sequenced input: PBMCs or T cells enriched from blood (not recorded which). The sequence was obtained from a woman aged 50 to 65 with acute COVID-19. The chain's CDR3 is CASSPNALNTEAFF. CDR3 DNA sequence: TGTGCCAGCAGCCCTAATGCACTGAACACTGAAGCTTTCTTT.